The T cell receptor beta chain under discussion was sequenced for a study of cytomegalovirus exposure and HLA in healthy donors. Study-wide results and limits: A later analysis found most CMV-associated TCR beta chains apparently HLA-restricted.

Details on this clone: Antigen: not known.

At the time of sampling, donors were nominally healthy, though unrecorded immune exposures were likely. 60 Vbeta and 13 Jbeta primers were used in PCR. Data came from immunoSEQ multiplex PCR; TCRdb stores just in-frame clones and leaves some out. The sample records 65,000 to 95,000 clones, around 80% being singletons. In germline, CDR1 is SGHNT, CDR2 YYREEE (reference sequence). The CDR3 is made up of 12 amino acids. Trimming stripped 4 bases from V and 5 bases from J, with 8 bases between. The sequencing input was PBMCs. V and J are TRBV5-4 and TRBJ2-3; D remains unclear. The receptor comes from a man younger than 40 in good health and CMV-seronegative. As DNA, the CDR3 is TGTGCCAGCAGCCTACCATTAGATACGCAGTATTTT. Translating it yields CASSLPLDTQYF.